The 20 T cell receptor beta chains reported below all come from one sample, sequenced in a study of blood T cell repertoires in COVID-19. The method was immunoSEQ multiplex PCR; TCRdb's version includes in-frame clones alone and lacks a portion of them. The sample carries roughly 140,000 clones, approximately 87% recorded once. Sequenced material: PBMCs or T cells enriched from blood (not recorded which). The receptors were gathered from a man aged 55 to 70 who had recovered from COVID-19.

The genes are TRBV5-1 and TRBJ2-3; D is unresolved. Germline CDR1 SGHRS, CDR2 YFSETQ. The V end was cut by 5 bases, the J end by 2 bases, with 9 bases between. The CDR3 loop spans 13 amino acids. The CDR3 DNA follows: TGCGCCAGCAGGCAGGCCACCACAGATACGCAGTATTTT. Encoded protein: CASRQATTDTQYF.

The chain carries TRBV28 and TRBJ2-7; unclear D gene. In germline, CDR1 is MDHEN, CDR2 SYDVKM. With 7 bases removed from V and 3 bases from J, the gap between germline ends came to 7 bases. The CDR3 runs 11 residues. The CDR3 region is CASTSLYEQYF. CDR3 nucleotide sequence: TGTGCCAGCACTTCCCTCTACGAGCAGTACTTC.

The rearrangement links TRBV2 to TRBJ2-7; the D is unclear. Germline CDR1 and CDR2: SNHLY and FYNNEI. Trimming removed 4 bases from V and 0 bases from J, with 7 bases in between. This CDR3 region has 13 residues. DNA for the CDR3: TGTGCCAGCAGTGCTTACAACTCCTACGAGCAGTACTTC. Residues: CASSAYNSYEQYF.

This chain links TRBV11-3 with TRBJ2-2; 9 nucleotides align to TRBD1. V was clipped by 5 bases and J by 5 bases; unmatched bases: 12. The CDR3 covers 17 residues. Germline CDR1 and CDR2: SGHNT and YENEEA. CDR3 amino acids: CASSGRPGQGGTGELFF. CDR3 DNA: TGTGCCAGCAGCGGACGTCCGGGACAGGGTGGAACCGGGGAGCTGTTTTTT.

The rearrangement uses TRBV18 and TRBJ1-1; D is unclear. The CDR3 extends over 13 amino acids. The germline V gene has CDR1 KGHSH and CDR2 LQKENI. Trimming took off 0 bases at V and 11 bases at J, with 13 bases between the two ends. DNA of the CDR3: TGTGCCAGCTCACCACCACAGCAGTGGGTGGCTTTCTTT. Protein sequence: CASSPPQQWVAFF.

CDR3 loop: CASSQLRGAGYTF. CDR3 nucleotides: TGCGCCAGCAGCCAACTCAGGGGCGCTGGCTACACCTTC. V and J are TRBV4-1 and TRBJ1-2; perhaps TRBD1 as D (6 bases). The CDR3 is 13 residues long. The V and J ends lost 2 bases and 7 bases respectively, with 11 bases between them. The germline gives CDR1 MGHRA, CDR2 YSYEKL.

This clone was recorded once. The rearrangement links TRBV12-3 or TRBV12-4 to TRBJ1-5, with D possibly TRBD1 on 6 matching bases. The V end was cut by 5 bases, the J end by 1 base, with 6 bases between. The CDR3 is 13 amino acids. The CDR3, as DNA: TGTGCCAGCAGTGGGACAAGCAATCAGCCCCAGCATTTT. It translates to CASSGTSNQPQHF.

The CDR3 DNA is TGTGCCAGCAATTCCAGGAATACCTACGAGCAGTACTTC. Its translation: CASNSRNTYEQYF. The V call is TRBV6-5, the J call TRBJ2-7; D is unclear. In germline, CDR1 is MNHEY, CDR2 SVGAGI. This CDR3 contains 13 residues. V gave up 7 bases and J gave up 2 bases, with 12 bases separating them.

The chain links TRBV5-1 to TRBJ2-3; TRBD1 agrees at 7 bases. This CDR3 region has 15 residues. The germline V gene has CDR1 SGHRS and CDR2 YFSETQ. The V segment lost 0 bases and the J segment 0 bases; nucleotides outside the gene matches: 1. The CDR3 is CASSLGQGSTDTQYF. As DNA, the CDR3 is TGCGCCAGCAGCTTGGGACAGGGTAGCACAGATACGCAGTATTTT.

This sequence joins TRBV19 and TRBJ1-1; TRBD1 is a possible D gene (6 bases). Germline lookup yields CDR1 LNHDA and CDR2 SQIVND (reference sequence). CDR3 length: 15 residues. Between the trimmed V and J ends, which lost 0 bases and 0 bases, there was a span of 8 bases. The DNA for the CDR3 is TGTGCCAGTAGTATAGATCAGGGGATGAACACTGAAGCTTTCTTT. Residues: CASSIDQGMNTEAFF. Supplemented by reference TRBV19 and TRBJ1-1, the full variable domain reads DGGITQSPKYLFRKEGQNVTLSCEQNLNHDAMYWYRQDPGQGLRLIYYSQIVNDFQKGDIAEGYSVSREKKESFPLTVTSAQKNPTAFYLCASSIDQGMNTEAFFGQGTRLTVV.

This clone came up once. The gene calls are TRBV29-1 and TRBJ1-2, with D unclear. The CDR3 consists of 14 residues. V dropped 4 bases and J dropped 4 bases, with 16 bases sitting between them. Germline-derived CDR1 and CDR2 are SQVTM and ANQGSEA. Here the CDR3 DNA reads TGCAGCGTTGCGGGTCCCCGGGGTAGCTATGGCTACACCTTC. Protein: CSVAGPRGSYGYTF.

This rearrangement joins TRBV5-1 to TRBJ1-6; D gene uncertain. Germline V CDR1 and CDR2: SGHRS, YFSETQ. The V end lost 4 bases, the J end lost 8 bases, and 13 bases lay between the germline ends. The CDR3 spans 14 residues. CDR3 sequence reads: CASSDQNGDSPLHF. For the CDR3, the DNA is TGCGCCAGCAGCGACCAGAACGGGGATTCACCCCTCCACTTT.

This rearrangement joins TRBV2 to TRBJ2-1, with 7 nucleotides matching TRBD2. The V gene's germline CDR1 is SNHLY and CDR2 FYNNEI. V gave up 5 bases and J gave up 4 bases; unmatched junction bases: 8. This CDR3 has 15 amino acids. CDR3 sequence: CASSRLAEIYNEQFF. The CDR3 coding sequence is TGTGCCAGCAGTAGGCTAGCGGAAATTTACAATGAGCAGTTCTTC.

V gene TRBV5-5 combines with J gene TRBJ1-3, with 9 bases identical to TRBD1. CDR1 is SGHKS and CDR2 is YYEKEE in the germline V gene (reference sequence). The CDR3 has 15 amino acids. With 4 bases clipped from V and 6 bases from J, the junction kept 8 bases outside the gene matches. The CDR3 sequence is CASSISGQGSNTIYF. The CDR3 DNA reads TGTGCCAGCAGCATCTCGGGACAGGGATCAAACACCATATATTTT.

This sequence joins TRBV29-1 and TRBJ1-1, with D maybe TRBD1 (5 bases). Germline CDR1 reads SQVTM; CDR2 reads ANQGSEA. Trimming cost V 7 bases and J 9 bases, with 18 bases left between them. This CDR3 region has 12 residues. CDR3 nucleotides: TGCAGCGGGGCCCAGACAGAGCAAAAAGCTTTCTTT. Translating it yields CSGAQTEQKAFF.

The CDR3 DNA follows: TGTGCCAGTAGTCAGGGTGAGTTGGGCACAGATACGCAGTATTTT. It codes for CASSQGELGTDTQYF. The chain has TRBV19 and TRBJ2-3, with a weak D call TRBD1 (5 bases). The V end lost 5 bases, the J end lost 1 base, and 13 bases lay between the germline ends. The CDR3 spans 15 residues. Germline V gene data show CDR1 as LNHDA and CDR2 as SQIVND (reference sequence).

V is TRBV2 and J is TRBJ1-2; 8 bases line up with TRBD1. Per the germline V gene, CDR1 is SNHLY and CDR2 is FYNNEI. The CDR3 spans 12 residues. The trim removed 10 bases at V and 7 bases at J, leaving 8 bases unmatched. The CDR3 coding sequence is TGTGCCACCTTGACAGGGGTGGGTGGCTACACCTTC. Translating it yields CATLTGVGGYTF.

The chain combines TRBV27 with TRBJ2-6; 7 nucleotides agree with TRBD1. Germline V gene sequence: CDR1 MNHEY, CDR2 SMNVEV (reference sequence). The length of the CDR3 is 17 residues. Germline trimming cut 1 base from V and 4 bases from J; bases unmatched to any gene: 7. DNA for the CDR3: TGTGCCAGCAGTTTATATGAGGGGGCAAGAGGGGCCAACGTCCTGACTTTC. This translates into CASSLYEGARGANVLTF.

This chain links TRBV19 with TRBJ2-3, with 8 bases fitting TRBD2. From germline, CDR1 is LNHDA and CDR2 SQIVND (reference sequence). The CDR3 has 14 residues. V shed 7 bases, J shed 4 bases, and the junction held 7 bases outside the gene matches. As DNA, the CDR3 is TGTGCCAGTAATCCCTTTAGCGGGGCAGATACGCAGTATTTT. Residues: CASNPFSGADTQYF.

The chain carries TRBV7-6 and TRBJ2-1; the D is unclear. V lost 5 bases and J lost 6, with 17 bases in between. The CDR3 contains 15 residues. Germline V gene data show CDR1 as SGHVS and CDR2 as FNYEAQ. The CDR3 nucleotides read TGTGCCAGCAGCCCCATGGCAGGTGACCTCAATGAGCAGTTCTTC. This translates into CASSPMAGDLNEQFF.